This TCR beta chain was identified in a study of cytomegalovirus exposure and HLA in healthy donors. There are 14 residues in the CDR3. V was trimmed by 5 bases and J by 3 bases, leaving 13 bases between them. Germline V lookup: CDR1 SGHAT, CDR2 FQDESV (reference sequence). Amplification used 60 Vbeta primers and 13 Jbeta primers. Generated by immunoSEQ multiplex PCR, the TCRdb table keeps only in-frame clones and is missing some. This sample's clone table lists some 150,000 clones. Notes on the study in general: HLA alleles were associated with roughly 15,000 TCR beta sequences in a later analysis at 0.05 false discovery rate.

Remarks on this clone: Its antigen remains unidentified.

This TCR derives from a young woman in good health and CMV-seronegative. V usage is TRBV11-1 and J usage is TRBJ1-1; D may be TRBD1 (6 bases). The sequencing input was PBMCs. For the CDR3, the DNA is TGTGCCAGCAGCCCGCCGGACAGATACACTGAAGCTTTCTTT. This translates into CASSPPDRYTEAFF.